The clone carrying this TCR beta chain was detected many times. Its antigen is unidentified. The library tagged individual cDNA molecules with unique molecular identifiers. One entry per CDR3 protein, called by TCRdb with MiXCR from the RACE reads. The repertoire has approximately 90,000 distinct CDR3 sequences, about 8.7% of them found once; the top ten carry 2.5% to 3%. The germline V gene has CDR1 MDHEN and CDR2 SYDVKM. V gave up 8 bases and J gave up 7 bases, with 9 bases separating them. The length of the CDR3 is 10 residues. The data are from a study of human T cells and chemical hapten exposure. Turning to the study itself: There were per-sample TCR yield variations, arising mainly from small pooled library volume differences. Findings of the study overall: After DPC sensitization, TCRs above 1 in 1000 frequency showed no change.

Time point: healthy volunteer bleed at 2 weeks. Whole blood that had not been fractionated was the source of extracted total RNA. The sequenced sample was whole blood. The sequence came from a female donor in good health. Some clones in this sample may be carry-over from other donors' samples. V gene TRBV28 combines with J gene TRBJ2-7, with a weak D call TRBD1 (5 bases). In DNA, the CDR3 is TGTGCCAGCCAAGACAGTGAGCAGTACTTC. Translation: CASQDSEQYF.